This record covers a single T cell receptor beta chain. Its specificity is not known. The data stem from a study of graft-versus-host responses after intestinal transplantation. Across the whole study: Every recipient had anti-thymocyte globulin induction and 2 to 4 years of tacrolimus plus steroids.

The data were produced by immunoSEQ multiplex PCR, yet TCRdb's version contains in-frame clones alone and is incomplete. The data show about 120,000 clones, roughly 96% seen once. CDR3 length: 13 residues. Germline CDR1 reads MGHRA; CDR2 reads YSYEKL. V shed 1 base and J shed 5 bases, with 8 bases lying between them. The source is a human donor who received an intestinal transplant. Sequencing was performed on unstimulated CD8+ T cells sorted from spleen or lymph node cells, taken before intestinal transplant. The chain recombines TRBV4-1 with TRBJ2-5, with unresolved D. CDR3 sequence reads: CASSQGALETQYF. The CDR3 DNA reads as TGCGCCAGCAGCCAAGGGGCCCTGGAGACCCAGTACTTC.